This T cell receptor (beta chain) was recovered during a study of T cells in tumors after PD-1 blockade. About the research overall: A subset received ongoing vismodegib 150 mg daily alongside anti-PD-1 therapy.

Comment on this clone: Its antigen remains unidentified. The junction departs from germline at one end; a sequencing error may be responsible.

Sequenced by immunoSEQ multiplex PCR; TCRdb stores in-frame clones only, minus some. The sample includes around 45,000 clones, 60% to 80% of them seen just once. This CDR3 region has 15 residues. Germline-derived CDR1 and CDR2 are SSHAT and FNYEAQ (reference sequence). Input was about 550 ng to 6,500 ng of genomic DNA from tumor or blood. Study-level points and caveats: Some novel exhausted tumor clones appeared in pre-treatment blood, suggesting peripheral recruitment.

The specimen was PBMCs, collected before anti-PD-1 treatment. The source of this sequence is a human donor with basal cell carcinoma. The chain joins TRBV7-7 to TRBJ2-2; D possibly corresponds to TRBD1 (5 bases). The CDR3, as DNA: TGTGCTAGCAGCAGAGAGGCAGGGAAACCCGGGGAGCTGTTTTTT. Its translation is CASSREAGKPGELFF.